Included here is one T cell receptor beta chain sequence, with context. Assay used: immunoSEQ multiplex PCR; TCRdb lists only in-frame clones, some missing. This repertoire shows about half a million clones, 70% to 90% found once; its top ten account for more than 1.5%. The entry originates in a study of Ad26.COV2.S vaccination and SARS-CoV-2 variants. Treatment denoted: roughly 18 received Ad26.COV2.S at low or high dose, single or two shots; 5 received placebo; per-sample allocation not given. The samples date from day 63 after the first vaccine or placebo injection. The CDR3 length is 13 residues. Deletions cut 4 bases from V and 7 bases from J, with 15 bases between. Germline V CDR1 and CDR2: GTSNPN, SVGIG (reference sequence).

The TCR was taken from a person between 18 and 59 years old who received the Ad26.COV2.S COVID-19 vaccine or a placebo. The chain combines TRBV30 with TRBJ2-3; tentative D call: TRBD2 (5 bases). The material sequenced was peripheral blood, taken in a trial of Ad26.COV2.S vaccine versus placebo. CDR3 sequence: CAWNMAGGNTQYF. The CDR3, as DNA: TGTGCCTGGAATATGGCTGGAGGTAATACGCAGTATTTT.